The 25 T cell receptor beta chains reported below all come from one sample, sequenced in a study of T cell clonotyping in hematopoietic cell transplantation. Measured with immunoSEQ multiplex PCR; TCRdb has only the in-frame clones, and not every one. The table includes 11,000 to 15,000 clones, approximately 95% detected once. Material: PBMCs, obtained 30 days after allogeneic stem cell transplant. These receptors all come from a male patient aged 55-69 years who had an allogeneic stem cell transplant from an unrelated donor, so the T cells may come from the graft donor. Some clones in this sample may be carry-over from other donors' samples.

The chain employs TRBV25-1 and TRBJ2-3; unclear D gene. The CDR3 is 12 residues long. V dropped 5 bases and J dropped 6 bases, with 9 bases sitting between them. The germline V gene has CDR1 MGHDK and CDR2 SYGVNS. The CDR3 coding sequence is TGTGCCAGCAGTACAAATTCCGATACGCAGTATTTT. This gives the protein CASSTNSDTQYF.

The chain employs TRBV5-1 and TRBJ2-7; 12 bases are a match to TRBD2. In germline, CDR1 is SGHRS, CDR2 YFSETQ. With V trimmed by 2 bases and J by 2 bases, 2 bases remained unmatched. The CDR3 sequence is 15 residues long. CDR3 protein: CASSFTSGGTYEQYF. As DNA, the CDR3 is TGCGCCAGCAGCTTCACTAGCGGGGGGACCTACGAGCAGTACTTC. The whole variable domain, remainder taken from reference TRBV5-1 and TRBJ2-7, is KAGVTQTPRYLIKTRGQQVTLSCSPISGHRSVSWYQQTPGQGLQFLFEYFSETQRNKGNFPGRFSGRQFSNSRSEMNVSTLELGDSALYLCASSFTSGGTYEQYFGPGTRLTVT.

The V gene is TRBV9, the J gene TRBJ1-1; no reliable D call. The V and J ends lost 0 bases and 0 bases respectively, with 3 bases between them. CDR3 length equals 13 residues. The germline gives CDR1 SGDLS, CDR2 YYNGEE. In nucleotides, the CDR3 is TGTGCCAGCAGCGTAGGCATGAACACTGAAGCTTTCTTT. Encoded protein: CASSVGMNTEAFF.

The V gene is TRBV4-3, the J gene TRBJ2-5; the D gene is possibly TRBD2 (6 bases). This CDR3 region has 15 residues. Germline CDR1 is LGHNA and CDR2 is YSLEER. The V gene lost 0 bases and the J gene lost 5 bases, with 13 bases spanning the gap. CDR3 loop: CASSQDVGGSETQYF. DNA of the CDR3: TGCGCCAGCAGCCAAGATGTGGGGGGTTCGGAGACCCAGTACTTC.

The V call is TRBV4-1, the J call TRBJ1-4; D is perhaps TRBD1 (5 bases). From germline, CDR1 is MGHRA and CDR2 YSYEKL. V lost 1 base and J lost 4, with 16 bases in between. This CDR3 is 17 amino acids long. In nucleotides, the CDR3 is TGCGCCAGCAGCCAAGTACCGGGACGGCAATATAATGAAAAACTGTTTTTT. Amino acids: CASSQVPGRQYNEKLFF.

The CDR3 sequence: CSVGRTSGGAGETQYF. The CDR3 DNA follows: TGCAGCGTTGGGAGGACTAGCGGGGGGGCAGGGGAGACCCAGTACTTC. The rearrangement links TRBV29-1 to TRBJ2-5; 15 bases map to TRBD2. CDR1 is SQVTM, CDR2 ANQGSEA, per germline. CDR3 length: 16 residues. The junction had 8 bases not matched to a gene; V was cut back by 4 bases and J by 5 bases.

This chain uses TRBV29-1 with TRBJ2-7; D is unclear. Trimming cost V 3 bases and J 0 bases, with 6 bases left between them. Germline lookup yields CDR1 SQVTM and CDR2 ANQGSEA. There are 12 residues in the CDR3. The CDR3, as DNA: TGCAGCGTTGAGGGGTCCTCCTACGAGCAGTACTTC. This translates into CSVEGSSYEQYF.

This clone appeared a single time. This chain uses TRBV19 with TRBJ2-2; D may be TRBD2 (6 bases). Germline CDR1 is LNHDA and CDR2 is SQIVND (reference sequence). Trimming removed 7 bases at V and 7 bases at J, with 16 bases between. The CDR3 length is 14 residues. The CDR3 spells CASNPGVRVGELFF. Written as DNA, the CDR3 is TGTGCCAGTAACCCGGGAGTCCGGGTCGGGGAGCTGTTTTTT.

The CDR3 sequence is CAIRQGTTTPLHF. CDR3 DNA sequence: TGTGCCATCCGGCAGGGCACCACAACGCCCCTCCACTTT. V usage is TRBV10-3 and J usage is TRBJ1-6, with D perhaps matching TRBD1 (5 bases). The CDR3 covers 13 residues. Germline-derived CDR1 and CDR2 are ENHRY and SYGVKD. Trimming removed 8 bases from V and 13 bases from J, with 18 bases in between.

V is TRBV2 and J is TRBJ2-7; D call uncertain. The V end lost 6 bases, the J end lost 6 bases, and 21 bases lay between the germline ends. Looked up from germline, CDR1 is SNHLY and CDR2 is FYNNEI. CDR3 length equals 15 residues. CDR3: CASSQEPDPSLEQYF. CDR3 bases: TGTGCCAGCAGCCAGGAACCGGATCCCTCTCTCGAGCAGTACTTC.

This CDR3 reads CASSPLARDSQETQYF. DNA for the CDR3: TGTGCCAGCAGCCCCCTAGCGAGGGACAGCCAAGAGACCCAGTACTTC. This chain uses TRBV11-2 with TRBJ2-5; TRBD1 might be the D (7 bases). This CDR3 has 16 amino acids. V lost 5 bases to trimming and J lost 1 base, with 17 bases between them. Germline V gene sequence: CDR1 SGHAT, CDR2 FQNNGV.

This clone was counted once. The chain uses TRBV30 and TRBJ2-3; no firm D call. Trimming left V 0 bases short and J 8 bases short, with 9 bases between. Germline-derived CDR1 and CDR2 are GTSNPN and SVGIG (reference sequence). This CDR3 is 12 amino acids long. The CDR3 spells CAWSVRSSTQYF. DNA for the CDR3: TGTGCCTGGAGTGTAAGATCTAGTACGCAGTATTTT.

CDR3 loop: CASTLGGETQYF. The CDR3 region has the DNA TGTGCCAGCACCTTGGGGGGAGAGACCCAGTACTTC. The chain combines TRBV7-9 with TRBJ2-5; TRBD2 is a possible D gene (6 bases). Germline V CDR1 and CDR2: SEHNR, FQNEAQ (reference sequence). There are 12 residues in the CDR3. The V gene lost 7 bases and the J gene lost 4 bases, with 10 bases spanning the gap.

This chain joins TRBV19 and TRBJ2-1, with no clear D. V was clipped by 1 base and J by 6 bases, with 7 bases between them. This CDR3 is built from 13 residues. Germline CDR1 is LNHDA and CDR2 is SQIVND (reference sequence). CDR3 sequence reads: CASSIAYRNEQFF. As DNA, the CDR3 is TGTGCCAGTAGTATAGCGTACCGCAATGAGCAGTTCTTC.

Here the CDR3 reads CASSVDSDYGYTF. The CDR3 nucleotides are TGCGCCAGCAGTGTAGACAGCGACTATGGCTACACCTTC. The chain couples TRBV10-1 to TRBJ1-2; D might be TRBD1 (5 bases). Deletions cut 4 bases from V and 3 bases from J, with 9 bases between. CDR1 is WNHNN and CDR2 is SYGVQD in the germline V gene (reference sequence). The CDR3 is made up of 13 amino acids.

The rearrangement joins TRBV27 to TRBJ1-2; TRBD1 might be the D (6 bases). The length of the CDR3 is 12 residues. V was cut by 5 bases and J by 4 bases, with 8 bases left in between. Germline V gene sequence: CDR1 MNHEY, CDR2 SMNVEV (reference sequence). The CDR3 DNA follows: TGTGCCAGCAGTACAGGGACCTATGGCTACACCTTC. The encoded protein is CASSTGTYGYTF.

The genes are TRBV5-1 and TRBJ1-2; perhaps TRBD1 as D (6 bases). This CDR3 is built from 18 residues. Germline values: CDR1 SGHRS, CDR2 YFSETQ. V lost 7 bases to trimming and J lost 0 bases, with 25 bases between them. The CDR3 region is CASSNQPGAAQANYGYTF. DNA for the CDR3: TGCGCCAGCTCCAACCAACCAGGGGCGGCCCAAGCTAACTATGGCTACACCTTC.

The gene calls are TRBV5-8 and TRBJ2-5; D could derive from TRBD1 or TRBD2 (6 bases each). CDR3 length: 14 residues. Germline CDR1 is SGHTS and CDR2 is YDEGEE. V lost 0 bases, J lost 4 bases, and 10 bases lay in between. The CDR3 DNA is TGTGCCAGCAGCTTGGATGGAGGGGGAGAGACCCAGTACTTC. Its protein is CASSLDGGGETQYF.

This clone appeared once. V gene TRBV15 combines with J gene TRBJ2-2; D is undetermined. Trimming shortened V by 3 bases and J by 4 bases, and 9 bases separated the two germline ends. Germline assignment: CDR1 LNHNV and CDR2 YYDKDF (reference sequence). There are 14 residues in the CDR3. In nucleotides, the CDR3 is TGTGCCACCAGCAGCTATACAACCACCGGGGAGCTGTTTTTT. As protein: CATSSYTTTGELFF.

The chain joins TRBV6-1 to TRBJ1-1; D not resolved. V was trimmed by 8 bases and J by 1 base, leaving 8 bases between them. Germline loops: CDR1 MNHNS, CDR2 SASEGT. The CDR3 has 12 amino acids. As DNA, the CDR3 is TGTGCCAGCGGGGTTACGAACACTGAAGCTTTCTTT. Protein: CASGVTNTEAFF.

The chain couples TRBV7-2 to TRBJ2-7; 7 bases match TRBD1. J gave up 1 base and V 5 bases, and 5 bases lay outside the gene matches. CDR3 length equals 14 residues. Germline loops: CDR1 SGHTA, CDR2 FQGNSA. As DNA, the CDR3 is TGTGCCAGCAGCCTCGGGACAGCATCCTACGAGCAGTACTTC. Residues: CASSLGTASYEQYF.

The chain carries TRBV4-1 and TRBJ1-5; D is undetermined. The CDR3 extends over 14 amino acids. V was clipped by 6 bases and J by 5 bases, with 14 bases between them. Germline CDR1 is MGHRA and CDR2 is YSYEKL. The CDR3 loop reads CASSKTLTDQPQHF. The CDR3 nucleotides read TGCGCCAGCAGTAAGACACTCACCGATCAGCCCCAGCATTTT.

The rearrangement joins TRBV5-4 to TRBJ2-7, with 10 bases that match TRBD2. The CDR3 is 15 residues long. Trimming cost V 7 bases and J 2 bases; bases outside gene matches: 9. CDR1 SGHNT and CDR2 YYREEE come from the germline V gene (reference sequence). The chain's CDR3 is CASGLSGRETYEQYF. CDR3 coding DNA: TGTGCCAGCGGTCTCAGCGGGAGGGAAACCTACGAGCAGTACTTC.

This rearrangement joins TRBV19 to TRBJ1-2; D not resolved. V lost 8 bases and J 5 bases, leaving 9 bases between the germline ends. Germline CDR1 is LNHDA and CDR2 is SQIVND (reference sequence). This CDR3 region has 11 residues. CDR3 loop: CASRTRYGYTF. The CDR3 nucleotides read TGTGCCAGTCGTACGAGGTATGGCTACACCTTC.

V gene TRBV10-1 combines with J gene TRBJ1-6, with D hard to call. The ends were cut back, 7 bases at V and 6 bases at J, with 28 bases in the middle. CDR3 length equals 19 residues. Per the germline V gene, CDR1 is WNHNN and CDR2 is SYGVQD (reference sequence). For the CDR3, the DNA is TGCGCCAGCAACAGTGAACCCCCCGGGCCCCCAAAGGTTAATTCACCCCTCCACTTT. Translated, it gives CASNSEPPGPPKVNSPLHF.